This T cell receptor (beta chain) comes out of a study of shared clonotypes between healthy human individuals. Overall study context: Three plates each covered CD4 naive and memory; CD8 naive two, CD8 memory one.

TCRdb's copy holds only in-frame clones and misses some; the assay was immunoSEQ multiplex PCR. The sample consists of about 1,900,000 clones, roughly 95% of them appearing once. Naive CD8 cells, CD45RO-negative and positively selected for CCR7, excluded terminally differentiated effector memory CD45RA+ cells. Study donors comprised healthy, HIV-negative adults devoid of recent acute infection or vaccination. About this clone itself: The identical CDR3 is also encoded by other nucleotide sequences in the sample.

The germline gives CDR1 SGHAT, CDR2 FQNNGV. Trimming stripped 1 base from V and 6 bases from J, with 4 bases between. The CDR3 contains 12 residues. Sequenced input: naive CD8+ T cells sorted from blood. This rearrangement joins TRBV11-2 to TRBJ2-1, with D uncertain. The receptor comes from a man younger than 35 in good health. The CDR3 sequence is CASSLAGNEQFF. The CDR3 DNA reads as TGTGCCAGCAGCTTAGCAGGCAATGAGCAGTTCTTC.